Following are 4 T cell receptor beta chains from one sample sequenced in a study of cytomegalovirus exposure and HLA in healthy donors. PCR primers comprised 60 Vbeta and 13 Jbeta primers. Sequencing was performed with immunoSEQ multiplex PCR; in TCRdb, only in-frame clones are kept and a portion is missing. Of 150,000 or so clones listed, over 60% are singletons. Sequenced: PBMCs. These TCRs come from a girl under 18 in good health and CMV-seronegative.

This clone has a single count. The chain employs TRBV5-1 and TRBJ1-1, with D possibly matching TRBD1 (6 bases). Germline loops: CDR1 SGHRS, CDR2 YFSETQ. The V end was cut by 0 bases, the J end by 0 bases, with 15 bases between. The CDR3 length is 17 residues. CDR3: CASSLDGRGLMNTEAFF. DNA for the CDR3: TGCGCCAGCAGCTTGGATGGCAGGGGATTAATGAACACTGAAGCTTTCTTT. The full variable domain, in which reference TRBV5-1 and TRBJ1-1 provide the parts outside the CDR3, is KAGVTQTPRYLIKTRGQQVTLSCSPISGHRSVSWYQQTPGQGLQFLFEYFSETQRNKGNFPGRFSGRQFSNSRSEMNVSTLELGDSALYLCASSLDGRGLMNTEAFFGQGTRLTVV.

The chain carries TRBV12-1 and TRBJ2-1; the tabulated D call, TRBD1, remains unverified against the DNA. TRBV12-1 is an annotated pseudogene. CDR3 length: 18 amino acids. The CDR3 nucleotides are TGTGCCAGCAGCTTTCGGTATACTCCAGGAATGTTGGCGAATGAGCAGTTCTTC. This gives the protein CASSFRYTPGMLANEQFF.

This clone was detected a few times. The chain joins TRBV6-1 to TRBJ1-5; tentative D call: TRBD1 (5 bases). Germline V gene sequence: CDR1 MNHNS, CDR2 SASEGT. The CDR3 covers 14 residues. Deletions cut 4 bases from V and 2 bases from J, with 9 bases between. The CDR3 protein is CASSGRVGNQPQHF. CDR3 coding DNA: TGTGCCAGCAGTGGCAGGGTGGGCAATCAGCCCCAGCATTTT.

The chain links TRBV5-1 to TRBJ1-1; D is possibly TRBD1 (6 bases). Germline loops: CDR1 SGHRS, CDR2 YFSETQ. The V end lost 0 bases, the J end lost 4 bases, and 10 bases lay between the germline ends. The CDR3 loop spans 14 amino acids. The chain's CDR3 is CASSLALGATEAFF. CDR3 in DNA: TGCGCCAGCAGCTTGGCCTTGGGGGCCACTGAAGCTTTCTTT.